Listed here are 30 T cell receptor beta chains from one sample, sequenced in a study of chemoradiotherapy in HPV16-positive cancers. Assay: immunoSEQ multiplex PCR; the TCRdb copy retains only in-frame clones and omits some. Seen here are about 4,800 clones, approximately 90% observed once, and the top ten hold 8.4%. The source material was tumor tissue, sampled from a patient who underwent chemoradiotherapy. Every receptor here comes from a human donor with HPV-associated anogenital cancer.

The chain uses TRBV30 and TRBJ2-1; 9 bases are shared with TRBD2. Germline trimming cut 0 bases from V and 8 bases from J; bases unmatched to any gene: 8. This CDR3 region has 15 residues. The germline V gene encodes CDR1 GTSNPN and CDR2 SVGIG (reference sequence). CDR3 amino acids: CAWSVGSGGQDEQFF. For the CDR3, the DNA is TGTGCCTGGAGTGTAGGTAGCGGGGGCCAGGATGAGCAGTTCTTC.

V and J are TRBV19 and TRBJ2-2; the D gene is possibly TRBD2 (7 bases). The CDR3 is 16 amino acids. Germline assignment: CDR1 LNHDA and CDR2 SQIVND (reference sequence). With 4 bases removed from V and 6 bases from J, the gap between germline ends came to 18 bases. The CDR3 DNA is TGTGCCAGTAGTACGCCCCGGGGGGCGCGAGCCGGGGAGCTGTTTTTT. Translating gives CASSTPRGARAGELFF.

This clone occurred once. The chain combines TRBV6-5 with TRBJ1-6, with 8 bases that match TRBD1. This CDR3 is 15 amino acids long. The germline gives CDR1 MNHEY, CDR2 SVGAGI. V trimming: 2 bases; J trimming: 9 bases; junction bases outside the gene matches: 6. The CDR3 reads CASSYQGAQGSPLHF. In DNA, the CDR3 is TGTGCCAGCAGTTACCAGGGGGCTCAAGGTTCACCCCTCCACTTT.

As DNA, the CDR3 is TGTGCCAGCAGCATTAGCGGGGGGGCTGTAGATACGCAGTATTTT. This translates into CASSISGGAVDTQYF. This chain uses TRBV7-3 with TRBJ2-3, with 11 bases matching TRBD2. V was pared by 5 bases and J by 5 bases, with 6 bases of the junction left unmatched. CDR3 length equals 15 residues. Germline CDR1 SGHTA, CDR2 FQGTGA.

Regarding this clone: The germline gene is not matched at one end of the junction; a read error may be the cause. The J gene is TRBJ2-1, the V gene TRBV5-1, with 15 bases matching TRBD2. This CDR3 is built from 15 residues. Germline CDR1 SGHRS, CDR2 YFSETQ. The CDR3 bases are TGCGCCAGCAGTGGGACTAGCGGGGGGTACAGTGAGCAGTTCTTC. It is translated as CASSGTSGGYSEQFF.

Points on this clone: This specimen includes other DNA sequences encoding the same CDR3. The V and J genes are TRBV27 and TRBJ2-7; 8 nucleotides agree with TRBD1. V lost 5 bases and J lost 1; bases outside the gene matches: 4. Germline-derived CDR1 and CDR2 are MNHEY and SMNVEV (reference sequence). The length of the CDR3 is 14 residues. CDR3 sequence: CASSPRTGSYEQYF. Here the CDR3 DNA reads TGTGCCAGCAGTCCCCGGACAGGGTCCTACGAGCAGTACTTC.

J is TRBJ2-7 and V is TRBV28, with 10 nucleotides matching TRBD2. There are 18 residues in the CDR3. In germline, CDR1 is MDHEN, CDR2 SYDVKM. With 2 bases clipped from V and 2 bases from J, the junction kept 12 bases outside the gene matches. This CDR3 is CASSLLGASGRGAYEQYF. The CDR3, as DNA: TGTGCCAGCAGTTTACTCGGCGCTAGCGGGAGAGGCGCCTACGAGCAGTACTTC. Full variable domain (remainder filled in from reference TRBV28 and TRBJ2-7): DVKVTQSSRYLVKRTGEKVFLECVQDMDHENMFWYRQDPGLGLRLIYFSYDVKMKEKGDIPEGYSVSREKKERFSLILESASTNQTSMYLCASSLLGASGRGAYEQYFGPGTRLTVT.

This clone was seen only once. The gene calls are TRBV9 and TRBJ1-3; the D gene is possibly TRBD1 (5 bases). Germline CDR1 reads SGDLS; CDR2 reads YYNGEE. This CDR3 region has 16 residues. Trimming stripped 3 bases from V and 0 bases from J, with 13 bases between. The CDR3 protein is CASSGLIGDSGNTIYF. As DNA, the CDR3 is TGTGCCAGCAGCGGCTTAATAGGGGACTCTGGAAACACCATATATTTT.

The chain is built from TRBV7-2 and TRBJ2-1, with 16 bases aligning to TRBD2. This CDR3 is built from 18 residues. Per the germline V gene, CDR1 is SGHTA and CDR2 is FQGNSA. V lost 3 bases, J lost 7 bases, and 9 bases stayed unmatched. CDR3: CASSLLPGTSGRGNEQFF. In nucleotides, the CDR3 is TGTGCCAGCAGCTTGCTGCCCGGGACTAGCGGGAGGGGGAATGAGCAGTTCTTC.

The rearrangement joins TRBV11-3 to TRBJ1-2; D remains ambiguous. The V end was cut by 5 bases, the J end by 8 bases, with 12 bases between. Looked up from germline, CDR1 is SGHNT and CDR2 is YENEEA. This CDR3 comprises 12 residues. The CDR3 coding sequence is TGTGCCAGCAGCCCAACATCCGGGGGCTACACCTTC. It translates to CASSPTSGGYTF.

The chain uses TRBV6-5 and TRBJ1-5, with 7 nucleotides matching TRBD1. V shed 3 bases and J 4 bases; nucleotides not matched to a gene: 3. Germline V gene sequence: CDR1 MNHEY, CDR2 SVGAGI. CDR3 length: 14 residues. This chain's CDR3 is CASSYSGGNQPQHF. In nucleotides, the CDR3 is TGTGCCAGCAGTTATTCAGGGGGAAATCAGCCCCAGCATTTT.

The chain uses TRBV15 and TRBJ1-5; no firm D call. CDR3 size: 14 residues. The V and J ends lost 0 bases and 0 bases respectively, with 3 bases between them. Germline lookup yields CDR1 LNHNV and CDR2 YYDKDF (reference sequence). CDR3 sequence: CATSRDTSNQPQHF. CDR3 in DNA: TGTGCCACCAGCAGAGACACTAGCAATCAGCCCCAGCATTTT.

The chain is built from TRBV7-2 and TRBJ2-1; TRBD2 aligns across 16 bases. Germline values: CDR1 SGHTA, CDR2 FQGNSA. The CDR3 length is 18 residues. V gave up 5 bases and J gave up 4 bases; unmatched junction bases: 8. The CDR3 nucleotides read TGTGCCAGCAGCCTTGGGACTAGCGGGGGGGCGGAGTACAATGAGCAGTTCTTC. Translation: CASSLGTSGGAEYNEQFF.

Comment on this clone: The sample contains more than one DNA sequence encoding this CDR3. This rearrangement joins TRBV9 to TRBJ2-5; 7 positions agree with TRBD1. The germline gives CDR1 SGDLS, CDR2 YYNGEE. The V gene end was trimmed by 0 bases and the J gene end by 2 bases; junction bases not matched to a gene: 4. The CDR3 runs 15 residues. CDR3 region: CASSVGQGLQETQYF. Here the CDR3 DNA reads TGTGCCAGCAGCGTAGGACAGGGCCTTCAAGAGACCCAGTACTTC. The full variable domain, completed using reference TRBV9 and TRBJ2-5, is DSGVTQTPKHLITATGQRVTLRCSPRSGDLSVYWYQQSLDQGLQFLIQYYNGEERAKGNILERFSAQQFPDLHSELNLSSLELGDSALYFCASSVGQGLQETQYFGPGTRLLVL.

The chain is built from TRBV11-2 and TRBJ2-3; TRBD2 agrees at 8 bases. This CDR3 spans 17 amino acids. Trimming removed 5 bases from V and 2 bases from J; junction bases left unmatched: 12. CDR1 SGHAT and CDR2 FQNNGV come from the germline V gene. This CDR3 reads CASSPPRSGGPTDTQYF. CDR3 bases: TGTGCCAGCAGCCCGCCCAGGAGCGGGGGACCCACAGATACGCAGTATTTT.

This clone was observed once. V usage is TRBV9 and J usage is TRBJ2-1; D unclear. The V end was cut by 0 bases, the J end by 0 bases, with 7 bases between. CDR1 and CDR2 (germline): SGDLS, YYNGEE. There are 15 residues in the CDR3. Written as DNA, the CDR3 is TGTGCCAGCAGCGTAGAGGGCCGCTCCTACAATGAGCAGTTCTTC. Translating gives CASSVEGRSYNEQFF.

The rearrangement joins TRBV4-2 to TRBJ1-2, with a tentative D call TRBD1 (6 bases). Per the germline V gene, CDR1 is LGHNA and CDR2 is YNFKEQ. The CDR3 consists of 12 residues. The V end was cut by 4 bases, the J end by 8 bases, with 11 bases between. The CDR3 spells CASSRDTDGYTF. DNA of the CDR3: TGTGCCAGCAGCCGGGACACGGACGGCTACACCTTC.

The count of this clone is one. The chain uses TRBV19 and TRBJ2-6; TRBD1 might be the D (6 bases). CDR3 length: 15 amino acids. V lost 6 bases to trimming and J lost 0 bases, with 9 bases between them. Looked up from germline, CDR1 is LNHDA and CDR2 is SQIVND (reference sequence). CDR3 in amino acids: CASRRTASGANVLTF. The CDR3 DNA reads as TGTGCCAGTAGGAGGACAGCCTCTGGGGCCAACGTCCTGACTTTC.

This clone was observed a single time. The chain has TRBV7-2 and TRBJ1-1, with unresolved D. This CDR3 has 13 residues. Per germline, CDR1 SGHTA and CDR2 FQGNSA. With 5 bases removed from V and 1 base from J, the gap between germline ends came to 8 bases. The CDR3 DNA follows: TGTGCCAGCAGCACCATGGGGAACACTGAAGCTTTCTTT. Protein product: CASSTMGNTEAFF.

The chain carries TRBV28 and TRBJ1-4; D not resolved. V was shortened by 3 bases and J by 5 bases, with 10 bases between the two germline ends. Per germline, CDR1 MDHEN and CDR2 SYDVKM. The CDR3 is 14 amino acids. The CDR3 bases are TGTGCCAGCAGTTTTTTAGGGAAAAATGAAAAACTGTTTTTT. As protein: CASSFLGKNEKLFF.

The genes are TRBV5-5 and TRBJ1-3; D is unresolved. V shed 1 base and J shed 2 bases, with 4 bases lying between them. The V gene's germline CDR1 is SGHKS and CDR2 YYEKEE (reference sequence). The CDR3 covers 13 residues. Written as DNA, the CDR3 is TGTGCCAGCAGCTTGAACACTGGAAACACCATATATTTT. Translation: CASSLNTGNTIYF.

This chain connects TRBV9 to TRBJ2-1, with 13 bases aligning to TRBD2. J was trimmed by 0 bases and V by 3 bases; bases with no gene match: 9. CDR3 size: 19 residues. CDR1 is SGDLS and CDR2 is YYNGEE in the germline V gene. CDR3 sequence reads: CASSGLLAGGPSSYNEQFF. CDR3 nucleotide sequence: TGTGCCAGCAGCGGACTACTAGCGGGGGGGCCTAGCTCCTACAATGAGCAGTTCTTC.

The V and J genes are TRBV2 and TRBJ2-5, with D maybe TRBD1 (7 bases). The germline V gene has CDR1 SNHLY and CDR2 FYNNEI. The CDR3 is made up of 15 amino acids. With 4 bases removed from V and 3 bases from J, the gap between germline ends came to 15 bases. The CDR3 is CASSVPQGEEETQYF. The DNA for the CDR3 is TGTGCCAGCAGTGTCCCCCAGGGGGAGGAAGAGACCCAGTACTTC.

This clone was seen a single time. The genes are TRBV19 and TRBJ1-4; D gene uncertain. V was shortened by 4 bases and J by 6 bases, with 12 bases between the two germline ends. Germline values: CDR1 LNHDA, CDR2 SQIVND (reference sequence). CDR3 length: 14 residues. The CDR3 DNA sequence: TGTGCCAGTAGTACGCCTATAGTCGATGAAAAACTGTTTTTT. This sequence encodes CASSTPIVDEKLFF.

The chain recombines TRBV7-9 with TRBJ1-4; the D gene is possibly TRBD1 (6 bases). CDR1 and CDR2 (germline): SEHNR, FQNEAQ (reference sequence). Deletions cut 5 bases from V and 3 bases from J, with 13 bases between. There are 15 residues in the CDR3. The DNA of the CDR3 is TGTGCCAGCAGCCCTCGGGACAAATCTAATGAAAAACTGTTTTTT. Translated: CASSPRDKSNEKLFF.

This sequence joins TRBV7-8 and TRBJ2-3, with D perhaps TRBD2 (7 bases). V lost 5 bases to trimming and J lost 3 bases, with 15 bases between them. The CDR3 consists of 15 residues. Germline assignment: CDR1 SGHVS and CDR2 FQNEAQ. CDR3 DNA: TGTGCCAGCAGCCTAATCGGGGGGCGGACAGATACGCAGTATTTT. It codes for CASSLIGGRTDTQYF.

In this sample, this clone turned up a few times. The genes are TRBV5-1 and TRBJ2-7; TRBD1 or TRBD2 may be the D gene (5 bases each). Germline CDR1 and CDR2: SGHRS and YFSETQ. V was pared by 4 bases and J by 2 bases, with 10 bases between. The CDR3 is 13 residues long. The CDR3 DNA reads TGCGCCAGCAGCGTCGGGACCCCCTACGAGCAGTACTTC. Translated, it gives CASSVGTPYEQYF.

This rearrangement joins TRBV9 to TRBJ1-4, with unresolved D. This CDR3 region has 14 residues. CDR1 and CDR2 (germline): SGDLS, YYNGEE. V lost 0 bases and J lost 6, with 9 bases in between. CDR3 region: CASSVGLEDEKLFF. The DNA of the CDR3 is TGTGCCAGCAGCGTAGGACTGGAGGATGAAAAACTGTTTTTT.

J is TRBJ1-1 and V is TRBV10-3; 10 positions agree with TRBD1. The germline V gene encodes CDR1 ENHRY and CDR2 SYGVKD. The V segment lost 6 bases and the J segment 5 bases; nucleotides outside the gene matches: 6. This CDR3 comprises 14 residues. CDR3 coding DNA: TGTGCCATCAGGGACAGGGGGTCAGGAACTGAAGCTTTCTTT. Its translation: CAIRDRGSGTEAFF.

The CDR3 sequence is CASSSPKRDRNYGYTF. As DNA, the CDR3 is TGTGCCAGCAGCTCCCCTAAGCGGGACAGGAACTATGGCTACACCTTC. V usage is TRBV11-2 and J usage is TRBJ1-2; 8 bases are a match to TRBD1. J was trimmed by 2 bases and V by 4 bases; bases with no gene match: 9. Germline values: CDR1 SGHAT, CDR2 FQNNGV. The CDR3 extends over 16 amino acids. Based on the CDR3 plus reference TRBV11-2 and TRBJ1-2, the full variable domain is EAGVAQSPRYKIIEKRQSVAFWCNPISGHATLYWYQQILGQGPKLLIQFQNNGVVDDSQLPKDRFSAERLKGVDSTLKIQPAKLEDSAVYLCASSSPKRDRNYGYTFGSGTRLTVV.